The T cell receptor (beta chain) described here comes from a study of blood T cell repertoires in COVID-19. Turning to the study itself: In each case, the material was cDNA or gDNA derived from T cells, B-cell-depleted T cells, or PBMCs.

As processed by the authors: Reference gene primer amplification gave estimated nucleated cell counts. TCRdb's table, derived via immunoSEQ multiplex PCR, lists solely in-frame clones and lacks some. The DNA was the basis for D and trimming; V, J and clone size are from that table. The profile covers 450,000 or so clones, with approximately 90% appearing a single time and 0.8% to 1% taken by the ten largest. Germline trimming cut 3 bases from V and 4 bases from J; bases unmatched to any gene: 4. The CDR3 length is 14 residues. Germline V gives CDR1 SEHNR, CDR2 FQNEAQ (reference sequence). This chain joins TRBV7-9 and TRBJ2-3, with TRBD2 matching over 7 bases. This TCR came from a man aged 18 to 29 with COVID-19, enrolled during active disease. Sequenced material: peripheral blood. CDR3: CASSFGLGADTQYF. The CDR3 coding sequence is TGTGCCAGCAGCTTTGGACTAGGGGCAGATACGCAGTATTTT.